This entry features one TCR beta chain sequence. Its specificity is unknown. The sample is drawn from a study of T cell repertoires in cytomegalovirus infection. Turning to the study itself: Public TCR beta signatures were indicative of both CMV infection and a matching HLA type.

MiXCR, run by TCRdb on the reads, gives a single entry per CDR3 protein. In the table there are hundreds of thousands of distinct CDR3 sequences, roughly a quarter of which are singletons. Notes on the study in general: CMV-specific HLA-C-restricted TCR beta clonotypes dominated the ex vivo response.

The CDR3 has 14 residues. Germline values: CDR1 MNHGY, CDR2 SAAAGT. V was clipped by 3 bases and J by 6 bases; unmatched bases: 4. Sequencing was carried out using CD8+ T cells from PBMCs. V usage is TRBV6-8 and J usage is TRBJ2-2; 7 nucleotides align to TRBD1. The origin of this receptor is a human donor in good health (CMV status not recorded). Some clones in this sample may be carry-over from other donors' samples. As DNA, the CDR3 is TGTGCCAGCAGTTATCGAAGGGGGCCCGGGGAGCTGTTTTTT. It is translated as CASSYRRGPGELFF.